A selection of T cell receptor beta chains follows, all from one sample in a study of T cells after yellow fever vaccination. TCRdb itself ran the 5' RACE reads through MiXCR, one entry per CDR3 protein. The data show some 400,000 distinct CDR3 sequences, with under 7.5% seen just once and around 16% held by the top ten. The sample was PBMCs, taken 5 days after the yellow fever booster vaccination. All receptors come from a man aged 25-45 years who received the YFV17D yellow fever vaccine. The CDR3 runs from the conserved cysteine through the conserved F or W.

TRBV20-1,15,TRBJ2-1,CSAGPRAGRYNEQFF
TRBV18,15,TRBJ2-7,CASSPVGQGAGEQYF
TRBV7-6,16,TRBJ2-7,CASSPGTSGTSYEQYF
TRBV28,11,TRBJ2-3,CASESTDTQYF
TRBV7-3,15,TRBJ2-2,CASSLSLAGTGELFF
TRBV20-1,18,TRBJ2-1,CSAREWGSGLARYNEQFF
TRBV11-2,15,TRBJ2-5,CASSPLAGVQETQYF
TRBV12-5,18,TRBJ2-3,CASGRYRTSGTSTDTQYF
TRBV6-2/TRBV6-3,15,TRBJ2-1,CASSYPELGGREQFF
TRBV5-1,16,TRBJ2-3,CASSLAVGAEVDTQYF
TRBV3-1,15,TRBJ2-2,CASSGLAGHNGELFF
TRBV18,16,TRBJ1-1,CASSPRGADSGTEAFF
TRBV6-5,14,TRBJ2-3,CASSYSRSPDTQYF
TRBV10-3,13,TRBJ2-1,CAISDSGGRLGFF
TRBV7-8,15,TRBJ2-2,CASSRGQGYTGELFF
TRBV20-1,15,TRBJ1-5,CSARDLGELNQPQHF
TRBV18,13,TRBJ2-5,CASSGRDQETQYF
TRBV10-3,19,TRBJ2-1,CAISESIILTGESYNEQFF
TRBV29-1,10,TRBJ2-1,CSVWTSEQFF
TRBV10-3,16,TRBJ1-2,CAIRVDRPARDYGYTF
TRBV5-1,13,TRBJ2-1,CASSLDVNNEQFF
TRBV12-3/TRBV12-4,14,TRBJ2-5,CASSSQGYQETQYF
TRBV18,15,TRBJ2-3,CASSPRQGTTDTQYF
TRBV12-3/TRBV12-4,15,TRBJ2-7,CASRHRQGGFYEQYF
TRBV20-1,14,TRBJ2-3,CSARRLQSADTQYF
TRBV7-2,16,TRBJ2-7,CASSLGGTGAVHEQYF
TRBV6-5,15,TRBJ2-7,CASSYGGESSYEQYF
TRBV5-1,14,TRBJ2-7,CASSVGQSHSEQYF
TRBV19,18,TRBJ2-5,CASSIALEGLRNQETQYF
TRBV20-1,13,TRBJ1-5,CSAIQGSGQPQHF
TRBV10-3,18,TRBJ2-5,CAISDRGASGLYQETQYF